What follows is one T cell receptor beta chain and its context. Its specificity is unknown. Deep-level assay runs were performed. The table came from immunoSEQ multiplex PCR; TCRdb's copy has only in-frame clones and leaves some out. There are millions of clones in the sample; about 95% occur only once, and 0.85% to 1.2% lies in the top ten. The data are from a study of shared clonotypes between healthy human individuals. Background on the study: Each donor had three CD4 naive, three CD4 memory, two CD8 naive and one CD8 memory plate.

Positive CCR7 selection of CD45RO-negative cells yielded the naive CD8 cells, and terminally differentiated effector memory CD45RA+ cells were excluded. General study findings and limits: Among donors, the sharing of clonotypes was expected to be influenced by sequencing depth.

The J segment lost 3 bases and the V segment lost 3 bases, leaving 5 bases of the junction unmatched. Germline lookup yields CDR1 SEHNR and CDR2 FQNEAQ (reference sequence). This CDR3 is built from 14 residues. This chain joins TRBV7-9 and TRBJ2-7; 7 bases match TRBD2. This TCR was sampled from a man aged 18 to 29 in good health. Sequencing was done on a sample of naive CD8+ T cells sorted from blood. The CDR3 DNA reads TGTGCCAGCAGCTTCGGGGGGTTTTACTACGAGCAGTACTTC. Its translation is CASSFGGFYYEQYF. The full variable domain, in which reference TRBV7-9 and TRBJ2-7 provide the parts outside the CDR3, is DTGVSQNPRHKITKRGQNVTFRCDPISEHNRLYWYRQTLGQGPEFLTYFQNEAQLEKSRLLSDRFSAERPKGSFSTLEIQRTEQGDSAMYLCASSFGGFYYEQYFGPGTRLTVT.